These T cell receptor beta chains were read from a single sample in a study of beta chain features in type 1 diabetes. TCRdb's copy holds only in-frame clones and misses some; the assay was immunoSEQ multiplex PCR. The table records 400,000 to 600,000 clones, 25% to 35% of them present only once. Input material: naive CD4+ T cells from blood. These receptors originate from a man younger than 35 in good health. Both conserved end residues are part of each CDR3. The D gene is left open where the match is weak. Clone size is given for some rows only: seen once, a few or many times, or a class if the clone is expanded.

v_gene	abundance	j_gene	d_gene	CDR3aa	CDR3nt
TRBV29-1	NA	TRBJ1-2	NA	CSVGQRNYGYTF	TGCAGCGTTGGACAGAGAAACTATGGCTACACCTTC
TRBV21-1	few	TRBJ2-7	NA	CASLDSGVYEQYF	TGTGCCAGCCTCGATAGCGGGGTCTACGAGCAGTACTTC
TRBV30	few	TRBJ2-1	NA	CAWSPLSSRNEQFF	TGTGCCTGGAGTCCCTTAAGTAGCCGGAATGAGCAGTTCTTC
TRBV2	few	TRBJ1-1	NA	CASTKSGRGTEAFF	TGTGCCAGCACCAAAAGCGGGCGGGGCACTGAAGCTTTCTTT
TRBV14	NA	TRBJ2-3	TRBD2	CASSPTSGRVSTDTQYF	TGTGCCAGCAGCCCGACCAGCGGGAGGGTTAGCACAGATACGCAGTATTTT
TRBV29-1	NA	TRBJ2-7	TRBD2	CSVEVGLAETTGEQYF	TGCAGCGTTGAAGTGGGACTAGCGGAGACCACCGGCGAGCAGTACTTC
TRBV30	NA	TRBJ1-1	NA	CAYGPRNTEAFF	TGTGCCTACGGGCCTAGGAACACTGAAGCTTTCTTT
TRBV10-3	NA	TRBJ2-1	TRBD2	CAISGPGTSGTNEQFF	TGTGCCATCAGTGGCCCCGGGACTAGCGGGACGAATGAGCAGTTCTTC
TRBV7-2	few	TRBJ1-1	TRBD1	CASSFDRGRAEAFF	TGTGCCAGCAGCTTCGACAGGGGGCGGGCTGAAGCTTTCTTT
TRBV5-4	once	TRBJ2-1	TRBD2	CASSPGLAGVVGEQFF	TGTGCCAGCAGCCCGGGACTAGCGGGAGTGGTAGGTGAGCAGTTCTTC
TRBV9	NA	TRBJ2-5	TRBD1	CASSVVGTEETQYF	TGTGCCAGCAGCGTAGTGGGGACAGAAGAGACCCAGTACTTC
TRBV30	NA	TRBJ1-2	NA	CAWNRVSYGYTF	TGTGCCTGGAATAGGGTCTCCTATGGCTACACCTTC
TRBV28	NA	TRBJ1-1	NA	CASSLRGGINTEAFF	TGTGCCAGCAGTCTCAGGGGAGGGATTAACACTGAAGCTTTCTTT
TRBV18	few	TRBJ2-7	TRBD2	CASSTILAGGEQYF	TGTGCCAGCTCAACGATACTAGCGGGAGGGGAGCAGTACTTC
TRBV30	NA	TRBJ2-3	NA	CAWGSGPATDTQYF	TGTGCCTGGGGATCCGGGCCAGCCACAGATACGCAGTATTTT
TRBV18	NA	TRBJ2-1	TRBD2	CAGALAGGENEQFF	TGTGCCGGCGCACTAGCGGGAGGGGAGAATGAGCAGTTCTTC
TRBV18	once	TRBJ2-5	NA	CASSPIRGRGQETQYF	TGTGCCAGCTCACCAATTCGTGGCAGAGGACAAGAGACCCAGTACTTC
TRBV18	few	TRBJ2-1	NA	CASSLADSYNEQFF	TGTGCCAGCTCACTAGCGGACTCCTACAATGAGCAGTTCTTC
TRBV9	once	TRBJ2-5	NA	CASGRGRETQYF	TGTGCCAGCGGGAGGGGGCGTGAGACCCAGTACTTC
TRBV20-1	NA	TRBJ2-1	NA	CSARRHNEQFF	TGCAGTGCTAGGCGCCACAATGAGCAGTTCTTC
TRBV2	NA	TRBJ1-1	NA	CASSEQGSTEAFF	TGTGCCAGCAGTGAACAGGGTAGCACTGAAGCTTTCTTT
TRBV30	NA	TRBJ2-7	TRBD2	CAWSREGGRFEQYF	TGTGCCTGGAGTCGGGAGGGCGGGAGATTCGAGCAGTACTTC
TRBV5-4	few	TRBJ2-1	TRBD2	CASSLTSGSYNEQFF	TGTGCCAGCAGCTTGACTAGCGGCTCCTACAATGAGCAGTTCTTC
TRBV29-1	few	TRBJ2-5	TRBD1	CSVAGTGVQETQYF	TGCAGCGTGGCCGGGACAGGGGTACAAGAGACCCAGTACTTC
TRBV30	few	TRBJ1-1	NA	CAWERVNTEAFF	TGTGCCTGGGAGAGGGTGAACACTGAAGCTTTCTTT
TRBV9	NA	TRBJ2-5	TRBD1	CASNKAGTAIQETQYF	TGTGCCAGCAACAAAGCAGGGACAGCGATACAAGAGACCCAGTACTTC
TRBV5-4	few	TRBJ2-3	TRBD2	CASSRGLAGDDTQYF	TGTGCCAGCAGCAGGGGACTAGCGGGAGACGATACGCAGTATTTT
TRBV7-2	NA	TRBJ2-5	TRBD2	CASSLYPGGRETQYF	TGTGCCAGCAGCTTATATCCGGGAGGGCGTGAGACCCAGTACTTC
TRBV30	few	TRBJ2-7	NA	CAWSVHRGGIYEQYF	TGTGCCTGGAGTGTACATCGAGGGGGTATTTACGAGCAGTACTTC
TRBV30	NA	TRBJ1-2	TRBD1	CAWSVRGQPLYGYTF	TGTGCCTGGAGTGTAAGGGGACAGCCTCTCTATGGCTACACCTTC
TRBV6-6	few	TRBJ2-1	NA	CASSSTRPDNEQFF	TGTGCCAGCAGTTCTACCAGACCCGACAATGAGCAGTTCTTC
TRBV7-9	NA	TRBJ2-5	NA	CASSLGTTRFETQYF	TGTGCCAGCAGCTTAGGGACGACTAGATTCGAGACCCAGTACTTC
TRBV7-6	NA	TRBJ2-1	NA	CASSSNKGLNEQFF	TGTGCCAGCAGCTCGAATAAGGGCTTGAATGAGCAGTTCTTC
TRBV7-8	few	TRBJ2-3	NA	CASSRGATITDTQYF	TGTGCCAGCAGCCGGGGGGCCACTATCACAGATACGCAGTATTTT
TRBV5-1	few	TRBJ2-1	TRBD2	CASSLTSGVYNEQFF	TGCGCCAGCAGCTTGACTAGCGGAGTTTACAATGAGCAGTTCTTC
TRBV2	NA	TRBJ2-6	NA	CASTRGISSGANVLTF	TGTGCCAGCACGAGAGGTATAAGCTCTGGGGCCAACGTCCTGACTTTC
TRBV9	NA	TRBJ2-3	TRBD1	CASSITPGTVDTQYF	TGTGCCAGCAGCATAACACCCGGGACAGTAGATACGCAGTATTTT
TRBV29-1	NA	TRBJ2-2	TRBD2	CSVARTSGANTGELFF	TGCAGCGTAGCAAGGACTAGCGGAGCGAACACCGGGGAGCTGTTTTTT
TRBV9	few	TRBJ2-1	TRBD2	CASKGGSHEQFF	TGTGCCTCCAAGGGCGGGAGTCATGAGCAGTTCTTC
TRBV2	NA	TRBJ2-2	NA	CASSEVIGGIGELFF	TGTGCCAGCAGTGAAGTTATTGGAGGGATCGGGGAGCTGTTTTTT
TRBV20-1	few	TRBJ1-2	NA	CSPGGLYGYTF	TGCAGCCCCGGGGGCCTCTATGGCTACACCTTC
TRBV29-1	few	TRBJ2-4	TRBD1	CRGLDRATSGAKNIQYF	TGCAGGGGATTGGACAGGGCCACCTCGGGGGCCAAAAACATTCAGTACTTC
TRBV30	few	TRBJ2-1	NA	CASLQYNEQFF	TGTGCCTCTCTCCAATACAATGAGCAGTTCTTC
TRBV14	NA	TRBJ2-7	NA	CASSQDGKLGDEQYF	TGTGCCAGCAGCCAAGACGGCAAGCTTGGGGACGAGCAGTACTTC
TRBV4-3	NA	TRBJ2-3	TRBD2	CASSQDWTSGRAGRTDTQYF	TGCGCCAGCAGCCAAGACTGGACTAGCGGGAGGGCCGGGAGGACAGATACGCAGTATTTT
TRBV30	NA	TRBJ2-1	NA	CAWSVRVGNEQFF	TGTGCCTGGAGTGTACGAGTGGGGAATGAGCAGTTCTTC